The T cell receptor (beta chain) under discussion was sequenced for a study of T cell responses to AZD1222 COVID-19 vaccine. Clones were read by immunoSEQ multiplex PCR, and TCRdb kept only the in-frame ones, dropping some. The profile shows under 150,000 clones, 80% to 90% of them singletons. Worth noting for this clone: Its antigen remains unknown.

General study results and limits: Every sample of the repertoires postdated the peak T cell response. Possibly, clonal diversity was underestimated; donors were largely white British and included more females. Close to half of spike-specific TCRs reportedly recognize unmutated variant regions. It was only six AZD1222 recipients who were seropositive at baseline.

CDR1 and CDR2 (germline): SGHRS, YFSETQ. The V and J ends lost 2 bases and 6 bases respectively, with 12 bases between them. This CDR3 region has 14 residues. The V and J genes are TRBV5-1 and TRBJ2-1; D unclear. This specimen was peripheral blood, taken on day 0 of MenACWY control vaccination. This receptor was obtained from an adult in good health. CDR3 amino acids: CASSLIAVPNEQFF. The CDR3 DNA follows: TGCGCCAGCAGCTTAATAGCTGTCCCCAATGAGCAGTTCTTC.